What follows are 16 T cell receptor beta chains derived from one specimen sequenced in a study of T-cell reconstitution after alpha-beta-depleted transplantation in children. The TCRbeta library was prepared with unique molecular identifiers. TCRdb redid the calling of the PCR reads with MiXCR, one entry per CDR3 protein. The table has some 600,000 distinct CDR3 sequences, 10% to 15% seen once. Sequences were derived from PBMCs, mostly from graft donor cells, sampled 360 days after TCRalphabeta/CD19-depleted stem cell transplant. The receptors stem from a male patient younger than 18 who had a stem cell transplant for acute myeloid leukemia, so the T cells may come from the graft donor.

V is TRBV4-1 and J is TRBJ2-1; TRBD2 matches at 10 bases. This CDR3 is built from 16 residues. J lost 9 bases, V lost 0 bases, and 8 bases had no gene match. From germline, CDR1 is MGHRA and CDR2 YSYEKL. Here the CDR3 DNA reads TGCGCCAGCAGCCAAGAAATAGCGGGAGGTTCTGGTGAGCAGTTCTTC. Its translation is CASSQEIAGGSGEQFF.

This clonotype was seen ten or more times. CDR3: CASSGGTGGTDTQYF. The CDR3 nucleotides are TGTGCCAGCAGCGGCGGGACAGGGGGCACAGATACGCAGTATTTT. The chain joins TRBV11-3 to TRBJ2-3; the match to TRBD1 covers 10 bases. V lost 5 bases and J lost 1; bases outside the gene matches: 3. Germline lookup yields CDR1 SGHNT and CDR2 YENEEA. The CDR3 runs to 15 residues.

This clonotype occurred a few times. This chain joins TRBV24-1 and TRBJ2-1, with TRBD2 matching over 8 bases. The CDR3 runs 18 residues. The V gene's germline CDR1 is KGHDR and CDR2 SFDVKD. The V segment lost 3 bases and the J segment 2 bases; nucleotides outside the gene matches: 11. CDR3 sequence reads: CATSDPSPRAGAYNEQFF. For the CDR3, the DNA is TGTGCCACCAGTGATCCATCCCCTAGAGCGGGAGCCTACAATGAGCAGTTCTTC.

The rearrangement uses TRBV28 and TRBJ1-5; the match to TRBD1 covers 7 bases. J lost 4 bases, V lost 5 bases, and 8 bases had no gene match. Germline V CDR1 and CDR2: MDHEN, SYDVKM. The CDR3 runs 15 residues. The CDR3 loop is CASSPGGGANQPQHF. CDR3 in DNA: TGTGCCAGCAGTCCAGGGGGGGGCGCGAATCAGCCCCAGCATTTT.

This chain joins TRBV12-3 or TRBV12-4 and TRBJ2-6, with D possibly being TRBD1 (6 bases). V lost 7 bases and J 9 bases, leaving 16 bases between the germline ends. The CDR3 runs to 14 residues. Here the CDR3 DNA reads TGTGCCAGCACCTCGACAGGCCCACGCAACGTCCTGACTTTC. Residues: CASTSTGPRNVLTF.

Many counts were recorded for this clonotype. This chain connects TRBV6-1 to TRBJ2-3; no definite D call. CDR1 is MNHNS and CDR2 is SASEGT in the germline V gene. This CDR3 contains 14 residues. V was trimmed by 4 bases and J by 5 bases, leaving 13 bases between them. DNA for the CDR3: TGTGCCAGCAGTGTAACACAGAGGCAAGATACGCAGTATTTT. It yields the protein CASSVTQRQDTQYF.

This clonotype was observed a few times. The chain combines TRBV20-1 with TRBJ2-7; no reliable D call. The ends were cut back, 3 bases at V and 2 bases at J, with 14 bases in the middle. The CDR3 sequence is 14 residues long. Germline CDR1 DFQATT, CDR2 SNEGSKA (reference sequence). CDR3 residues: CSASVGDWAYEQYF. Here the CDR3 DNA reads TGCAGTGCTAGTGTAGGTGACTGGGCCTACGAGCAGTACTTC.

This rearrangement joins TRBV6-2 or TRBV6-3 to TRBJ2-7, with 14 bases lining up with TRBD2. This CDR3 contains 16 residues. V shed 4 bases, J shed 3 bases, and the junction held 5 bases outside the gene matches. Germline V gene data show CDR1 as MNHEY and CDR2 as SVGEGT. This CDR3 reads CASSSGLAGEVYEQYF. CDR3 in DNA: TGTGCCAGCAGTTCGGGACTAGCGGGAGAAGTCTACGAGCAGTACTTC.

This clonotype occurred many times. This chain connects TRBV30 to TRBJ1-2; D call uncertain. The V end was cut by 4 bases, the J end by 9 bases, with 9 bases between. The CDR3 length is 10 residues. The germline CDR1 and CDR2 sequences are GTSNPN and SVGIG (reference sequence). CDR3 DNA sequence: TGTGCCTGGAACAAGATACGCTACACCTTC. It yields the protein CAWNKIRYTF.

This clonotype was detected only a few times. The chain employs TRBV29-1 and TRBJ1-2, with 7 bases aligning to TRBD1. The CDR3 runs 20 residues. Germline-derived CDR1 and CDR2 are SQVTM and ANQGSEA. The J segment lost 7 bases and the V segment lost 3 bases, leaving 29 bases of the junction unmatched. This CDR3 is CSVDLDPIWTGYYGGSGYTF. The DNA of the CDR3 is TGCAGCGTTGATCTGGATCCAATTTGGACAGGCTACTATGGCGGCTCTGGCTACACCTTC.

CDR3 bases: TGCAGTGCTAGAGATCACAGGGCGCTGGGTCTAGCGGGAGTCGGGTGGACCTACGAGCAGTACTTC. Translated, it gives CSARDHRALGLAGVGWTYEQYF. The chain combines TRBV20-1 with TRBJ2-7, with TRBD2 matching 10 bases. Germline CDR1 DFQATT, CDR2 SNEGSKA (reference sequence). This CDR3 contains 22 residues. V lost 0 bases and J lost 2; bases outside the gene matches: 25.

The V call is TRBV20-1, the J call TRBJ2-1, with D perhaps matching TRBD2 (6 bases). CDR1 is DFQATT and CDR2 is SNEGSKA in the germline V gene (reference sequence). The CDR3 runs 15 residues. Trimming removed 2 bases from V and 4 bases from J, with 15 bases in between. CDR3 bases: TGCAGTGCTAGATCTATCGCTAGCGCTTACAATGAGCAGTTCTTC. This sequence encodes CSARSIASAYNEQFF.

The sample holds many counts of this clonotype. The V call is TRBV20-1, the J call TRBJ2-1; possibly TRBD2 for D (5 bases). The length of the CDR3 is 15 residues. Germline V gene sequence: CDR1 DFQATT, CDR2 SNEGSKA (reference sequence). V was trimmed by 6 bases and J by 4 bases, leaving 19 bases between them. CDR3: CSASDLTRNYNEQFF. The CDR3 DNA follows: TGCAGTGCGTCTGATCTCACTAGGAATTACAATGAGCAGTTCTTC.

The CDR3 DNA sequence: TGTGCCAGCCCGACCGGTCGAGGGAATTCAAGAAACACCATATATTTT. Its protein product is CASPTGRGNSRNTIYF. The chain carries TRBV3-1 and TRBJ1-3, with unresolved D. V was pared by 8 bases and J by 5 bases, with 22 bases between. Germline CDR1 LGHDT, CDR2 YNNKEL (reference sequence). This CDR3 spans 16 amino acids.

The table lists this clonotype with a few counts. The rearrangement joins TRBV12-3 or TRBV12-4 to TRBJ2-1, with 8 bases lining up with TRBD2. The CDR3 length is 17 residues. The ends lost 6 bases at V and 0 bases at J; junction bases unmatched: 10. CDR3 region: CASSPTGLVGSYNEQFF. The CDR3 DNA sequence: TGTGCCAGCAGCCCAACGGGACTAGTGGGCTCCTACAATGAGCAGTTCTTC.

The J gene is TRBJ2-1, the V gene TRBV6-2 or TRBV6-3, with 11 bases matching TRBD2. J lost 7 bases, V lost 6 bases, and 5 bases had no gene match. CDR3 length equals 14 residues. The V gene's germline CDR1 is MNHEY and CDR2 SVGEGT. In DNA, the CDR3 is TGTGCCAGCAGAGCTAGCGGGAGGATAAATGAGCAGTTCTTC. Amino acids: CASRASGRINEQFF.